The 9 T cell receptor beta chains below were found in one sample sequenced in a study of beta chain features in type 1 diabetes. Study outcomes and limitations: All four CD4+ subsets of Type 1 diabetes patients contained TCRB CDR3s that were moderately but significantly shorter.

No antigen is known for these receptors. The sequenced template was cDNA made from the entire isolated RNA. Sequenced by immunoSEQ multiplex PCR; TCRdb stores in-frame clones only, minus some. This table holds about 340,000 clones, 13% found once. Sample: naive CD4+ T cells from blood. All receptors derive from a woman aged 18-29 years with type 1 diabetes.

The genes are TRBV5-1 and TRBJ1-4; weak D call: TRBD1 (6 bases). Trimming left V 4 bases short and J 0 bases short, with 10 bases between. Germline assignment: CDR1 SGHRS and CDR2 YFSETQ. The CDR3 totals 15 residues. The CDR3 DNA follows: TGCGCCAGCAGCGCTACAGGGACAACTAATGAAAAACTGTTTTTT. Protein product: CASSATGTTNEKLFF.

This clone was counted a few times. V gene TRBV7-9 combines with J gene TRBJ1-2; the D gene is possibly TRBD1 (6 bases). Germline CDR1 reads SEHNR; CDR2 reads FQNEAQ (reference sequence). There are 11 residues in the CDR3. Deletions cut 1 base from V and 13 bases from J, with 10 bases between. CDR3 amino acids: CASSLDQGITF. The CDR3, as DNA: TGTGCCAGCAGCTTAGACCAGGGGATCACCTTC.

V gene TRBV28 combines with J gene TRBJ1-2; 9 bases agree with TRBD1. The CDR3 has 14 residues. Trimming took 6 bases from V and 4 from J; bases not matched to a gene: 6. The germline V gene encodes CDR1 MDHEN and CDR2 SYDVKM. The CDR3 region is CASSPGQGPYGYTF. The CDR3 DNA reads TGTGCCAGCAGCCCTGGACAGGGGCCCTATGGCTACACCTTC.

The V gene is TRBV30, the J gene TRBJ2-4; D possibly corresponds to TRBD2 (5 bases). Trimming left V 3 bases short and J 1 base short, with 10 bases between. Germline V CDR1 and CDR2: GTSNPN, SVGIG (reference sequence). The CDR3 length is 14 residues. The CDR3 sequence: CAWRGATAKNIQYF. The CDR3 DNA follows: TGTGCCTGGAGGGGAGCGACTGCCAAAAACATTCAGTACTTC.

J is TRBJ2-2 and V is TRBV5-4; D perhaps matches TRBD1 (6 bases). Looked up from germline, CDR1 is SGHNT and CDR2 is YYREEE (reference sequence). CDR3 length: 15 residues. Deletions cut 0 bases from V and 4 bases from J, with 10 bases between. This chain's CDR3 is CASSLAPTGTGELFF. The CDR3 DNA is TGTGCCAGCAGCTTGGCCCCGACAGGCACCGGGGAGCTGTTTTTT.

This chain links TRBV4-3 with TRBJ1-2, with a possible D match to TRBD1 (6 bases). The CDR3 totals 15 residues. V lost 0 bases and J 5 bases, leaving 13 bases between the germline ends. Germline CDR1 and CDR2: LGHNA and YSLEER. The CDR3 here is CASSQDRAGAYGYTF. As DNA, the CDR3 is TGCGCCAGCAGCCAAGACCGAGCGGGGGCGTATGGCTACACCTTC.

The genes are TRBV2 and TRBJ1-2; 8 bases map to TRBD1. Germline values: CDR1 SNHLY, CDR2 FYNNEI. The CDR3 spans 14 residues. J gave up 6 bases and V 6 bases, and 9 bases lay outside the gene matches. The DNA of the CDR3 is TGTGCCAGCAGAAACTCAGGGGGCGCCGATGGCTACACCTTC. It translates to CASRNSGGADGYTF.

The rearrangement uses TRBV29-1 and TRBJ2-3, with TRBD2 as a possible D gene (7 bases). The CDR3 runs 14 residues. CDR1 and CDR2 (germline): SQVTM, ANQGSEA. Deletions cut 4 bases from V and 1 base from J, with 12 bases between. CDR3 in amino acids: CSVGGLAGTDTQYF. CDR3 nucleotides: TGCAGCGTTGGGGGGCTAGCGGGCACAGATACGCAGTATTTT.

This chain's CDR3 is CASSLSVGELFF. CDR3 in DNA: TGTGCCAGCAGTTTATCGGTCGGGGAGCTGTTTTTT. V gene TRBV28 combines with J gene TRBJ2-2, with no clear D. Germline CDR1 reads MDHEN; CDR2 reads SYDVKM. The germline V and J ends were trimmed by 1 base and 7 bases, with 4 bases remaining between them. The CDR3 is made up of 12 amino acids.